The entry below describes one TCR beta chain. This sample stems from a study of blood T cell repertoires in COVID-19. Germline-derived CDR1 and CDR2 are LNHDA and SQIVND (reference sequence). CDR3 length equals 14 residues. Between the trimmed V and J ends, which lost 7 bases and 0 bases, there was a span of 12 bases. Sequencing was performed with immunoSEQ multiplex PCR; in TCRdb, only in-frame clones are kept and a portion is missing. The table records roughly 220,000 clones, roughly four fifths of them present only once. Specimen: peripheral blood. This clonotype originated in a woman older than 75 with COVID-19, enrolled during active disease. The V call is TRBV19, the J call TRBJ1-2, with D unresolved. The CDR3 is CASKAAATNYGYTF. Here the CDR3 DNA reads TGTGCCAGTAAGGCAGCGGCAACTAACTATGGCTACACCTTC.